Below are 26 T cell receptor beta chains sequenced from a single sample in a study of low-dose radiotherapy and immunotherapy resistance in tumors. Primers used for first-strand cDNA, a TRAV- and TRBV-specific set, covered both alpha and beta chains. TCRs underwent roughly 19 PCR cycles of amplification with a constant-region primer and V-primer adapter. Each CDR3 protein gets one entry after TCRdb re-called the reads with MiXCR. Of about 14,000 distinct CDR3 sequences in the sample, roughly 52% were seen once. All receptors come from a human donor with advanced metastatic prostate, ovarian, gallbladder or colorectal cancer (not recorded which). This table probably holds off-target reads from a library built for another chain.

V and J are TRBV10-1 and TRBJ2-3, with 7 bases fitting TRBD2. V lost 11 bases, J lost 14 bases, and 19 bases stayed unmatched. Germline loops: CDR1 WNHNN, CDR2 SYGVQD (reference sequence). CDR3 length: 13 amino acids. DNA of the CDR3: TGCGCCGGGGGGGTTGTGAGGACCCCGGGTGGGTATTTT. Translated, it gives CAGGVVRTPGGYF.

This chain joins TRBV14 and TRBJ1-4; the D gene is possibly TRBD1 (6 bases). V gave up 11 bases and J gave up 3 bases, with 13 bases separating them. CDR1 is SGHDN, CDR2 FVKESK, per germline. This CDR3 region has 13 residues. This CDR3 reads CACKGGPNEKLFF. The CDR3 bases are TGTGCCTGCAAAGGGGGGCCTAATGAAAAACTGTTTTTT. Variable domain in full (rest from reference TRBV14 and TRBJ1-4): EAGVTQFPSHSVIEKGQTVTLRCDPISGHDNLYWYRRVMGKEIKFLLHFVKESKQDESGMPNNRFLAERTGGTYSTLKVQPAELEDSGVYFCACKGGPNEKLFFGSGTQLSVL.

The rearrangement joins TRBV6-6 to TRBJ2-3; 9 bases agree with TRBD1. The CDR3 sequence is 15 residues long. Germline lookup yields CDR1 MNHNY and CDR2 SVGAGI (reference sequence). V shed 9 bases, J shed 8 bases, and the junction held 15 bases outside the gene matches. CDR3 loop: CASSTGQGLMGTQYF. The CDR3 nucleotides read TGTGCCAGTTCTACGGGACAGGGCCTTATGGGTACGCAGTATTTT.

The J gene is TRBJ2-7, the V gene TRBV7-6; D not certain. Germline V gene lookup returns CDR1 SGHVS and CDR2 FNYEAQ. Trimming pared 3 bases from V and 2 bases from J, leaving 14 bases between. The CDR3 is made up of 15 amino acids. CDR3 amino acids: CASSFSPASPYEQYF. Here the CDR3 DNA reads TGTGCCAGCAGCTTCTCCCCAGCTTCCCCCTACGAGCAGTACTTC.

The chain links TRBV6-2 or TRBV6-3 to TRBJ2-7, with 8 bases aligning to TRBD1. After removal of 5 bases from V and 6 bases from J, the junction contained 9 bases not matched to a gene. Germline assignment: CDR1 MNHEY and CDR2 SVGEGT. There are 14 residues in the CDR3. In DNA, the CDR3 is TGTGCCAGCAGTGTGGGACAGGTTCTTAGCGAGCAGTACTTC. It encodes CASSVGQVLSEQYF.

V usage is TRBV5-6 and J usage is TRBJ2-7, with 9 bases identical to TRBD1. From germline, CDR1 is SGHDT and CDR2 YYEEEE. This CDR3 is 14 amino acids long. V shed 4 bases, J shed 2 bases, and the junction held 4 bases outside the gene matches. CDR3 DNA sequence: TGTGCCAGCAGCCCGGGACAGGGCGCCTACGAGCAGTACTTC. This gives the protein CASSPGQGAYEQYF.

V usage is TRBV6-1 and J usage is TRBJ2-1; D is ambiguous. This CDR3 has 14 amino acids. Germline V gives CDR1 MNHNS, CDR2 SASEGT. Deletions cut 11 bases from V and 5 bases from J, with 19 bases between. Here the CDR3 reads CALRQHRADNEQFF. DNA of the CDR3: TGTGCCCTCCGGCAGCATCGCGCCGACAATGAGCAGTTCTTC.

The table lists this clonotype with a few counts. V is TRBV6-6 and J is TRBJ2-7, with TRBD1 identical over 9 bases. Germline lookup yields CDR1 MNHNY and CDR2 SVGAGI (reference sequence). V shed 1 base and J 5 bases; nucleotides not matched to a gene: 12. The CDR3 has 17 amino acids. The chain's CDR3 is CASSYFVAGTGFNEQYF. The CDR3 DNA reads TGTGCCAGCAGTTACTTCGTTGCCGGGACAGGGTTCAACGAGCAGTACTTC.

CDR3 sequence: CASSVGAGGLGEQFF. The CDR3 nucleotides are TGTGCCAGCAGCGTAGGGGCGGGAGGGCTAGGGGAGCAGTTCTTC. The gene calls are TRBV9 and TRBJ2-1, with 9 bases matching TRBD2. Trimming took 0 bases from V and 10 from J; bases not matched to a gene: 8. Germline-derived CDR1 and CDR2 are SGDLS and YYNGEE. The length of the CDR3 is 15 residues.

This clonotype appeared a few times. The chain is built from TRBV11-1 and TRBJ1-1; the match to TRBD1 covers 7 bases. CDR1 is SGHAT, CDR2 FQDESV, per germline (reference sequence). This CDR3 is 14 amino acids long. Trimming removed 5 bases from V and 6 bases from J; junction bases left unmatched: 9. For the CDR3, the DNA is TGTGCCAGCAGCCGCGACAGGGTGGTCGCTGAAGCTTTCTTT. It translates to CASSRDRVVAEAFF. Filled out from reference TRBV11-1 and TRBJ1-1, the complete variable domain reads EAEVAQSPRYKITEKSQAVAFWCDPISGHATLYWYRQILGQGPELLVQFQDESVVDDSQLPKDRFSAERLKGVDSTLKIQPAELGDSAMYLCASSRDRVVAEAFFGQGTRLTVV.

The chain is built from TRBV21-1 and TRBJ1-1; the D call of TRBD1 is as the table states it, not checked on the DNA. TRBV21-1 corresponds to a pseudogene. CDR3 length: 14 residues. The CDR3: CASRSTWGWTEAFF. As DNA, the CDR3 is TGTGCCAGTCGCTCAACATGGGGGTGGACTGAAGCTTTCTTT.

The count of this clonotype is one. The chain links TRBV2 to TRBJ1-6; unclear D gene. CDR1 is SNHLY and CDR2 is FYNNEI in the germline V gene. CDR3 length: 16 residues. Trimming took 0 bases from V and 9 from J, leaving 15 bases between them. CDR3 nucleotide sequence: TGTGCCAGCAGTGAAGCGAACATCCAAACGACTTCACCCCTCCACTTT. Translating gives CASSEANIQTTSPLHF.

The genes are TRBV3-1 and TRBJ2-3, with 14 positions matching TRBD2. Unmatched junction bases numbered 16, after V lost 5 bases and J lost 6 bases. Germline V lookup: CDR1 LGHDT, CDR2 YNNKEL (reference sequence). The CDR3 runs to 19 residues. The CDR3 sequence: CASSSPGLAGERPPDTQYF. The CDR3 DNA is TGTGCCAGCAGCTCCCCGGGACTAGCGGGAGAAAGGCCCCCTGATACGCAGTATTTT.

The rearrangement links TRBV2 to TRBJ2-7; TRBD1 or TRBD2 may be the D gene (5 bases each). This CDR3 comprises 11 residues. With 6 bases removed from V and 8 bases from J, the gap between germline ends came to 11 bases. The germline V gene has CDR1 SNHLY and CDR2 FYNNEI. The CDR3 protein is CASREGWQQYF. The CDR3 DNA reads as TGTGCCAGCAGAGAGGGGTGGCAGCAGTACTTC.

This clonotype was detected only once. The V call is TRBV6-5, the J call TRBJ1-2; D call uncertain. The V end lost 10 bases, the J end lost 3 bases, and 18 bases lay between the germline ends. This CDR3 comprises 14 residues. The germline V gene has CDR1 MNHEY and CDR2 SVGAGI. The DNA of the CDR3 is TGTGCCACCCAGGACCGTCTGTTCGACTATGGCTACACCTTC. It translates to CATQDRLFDYGYTF.

The rearrangement links TRBV20-1 to TRBJ2-3; the match to TRBD1 covers 9 bases. Germline lookup yields CDR1 DFQATT and CDR2 SNEGSKA (reference sequence). Trimming took 6 bases from V and 2 from J; bases not matched to a gene: 12. This CDR3 contains 16 residues. The CDR3, as DNA: TGCAGTGCCAAGGAGTTGACAGGGGGGTTCACAGATACGCAGTATTTT. Its translation is CSAKELTGGFTDTQYF.

This clonotype has more than one count but fewer than ten. The V call is TRBV5-4, the J call TRBJ2-5, with 7 bases lining up with TRBD1. Germline CDR1 and CDR2: SGHNT and YYREEE (reference sequence). The CDR3 has 14 residues. The V gene end was trimmed by 4 bases and the J gene end by 0 bases; junction bases not matched to a gene: 3. The CDR3 nucleotides are TGTGCCAGCAGCCAGACAGGGAACCAAGAGACCCAGTACTTC. Translation: CASSQTGNQETQYF. Supplemented by reference TRBV5-4 and TRBJ2-5, the full variable domain reads ETGVTQSPTHLIKTRGQQVTLRCSSQSGHNTVSWYQQALGQGPQFIFQYYREEENGRGNFPPRFSGLQFPNYSSELNVNALELDDSALYLCASSQTGNQETQYFGPGTRLLVL.

The V call is TRBV21-1, the J call TRBJ2-1; the D call in the table, TRBD2, was not verified against the DNA. TRBV21-1 is noted as a pseudogene. This CDR3 has 15 residues. The CDR3 sequence: CASSKWEEFPYEQFF. DNA for the CDR3: TGTGCCAGCAGCAAATGGGAGGAGTTTCCATATGAGCAGTTCTTC.

The rearrangement joins TRBV3-1 to TRBJ2-3; D gene uncertain. In germline, CDR1 is LGHDT, CDR2 YNNKEL (reference sequence). The CDR3 totals 15 residues. Trimming left V 2 bases short and J 1 base short, with 10 bases between. In DNA form, the CDR3 reads TGTGCCAGCAGCCAATTGGGTGCGGGCACAGATACGCAGTATTTT. It codes for CASSQLGAGTDTQYF.

The chain carries TRBV9 and TRBJ2-3; the D is unclear. The V gene lost 0 bases and the J gene lost 4 bases, with 3 bases spanning the gap. The germline V gene has CDR1 SGDLS and CDR2 YYNGEE. The length of the CDR3 is 12 residues. In DNA form, the CDR3 reads TGTGCCAGCAGCGTAGTTGCAGATACGCAGTATTTT. It is translated as CASSVVADTQYF.

This chain connects TRBV29-1 to TRBJ2-7, with D perhaps TRBD1 (6 bases). V was pared by 6 bases and J by 7 bases, with 19 bases between. Germline V lookup: CDR1 SQVTM, CDR2 ANQGSEA. CDR3 length: 13 amino acids. In DNA form, the CDR3 reads TGCAGCGTCGGAAAAGGACAGACGGGGGAGCAGTACTTC. This codes for CSVGKGQTGEQYF.

The rearrangement links TRBV10-1 to TRBJ2-7; D is uncertain. Germline CDR1 is WNHNN and CDR2 is SYGVQD (reference sequence). The CDR3 extends over 13 amino acids. V was pared by 6 bases and J by 6 bases, with 15 bases between. CDR3 nucleotide sequence: TGCGCCAGCAGACCCGGTTCAATCGGCGAGCAGTACTTC. It encodes CASRPGSIGEQYF.

In nucleotides, the CDR3 is TGTGCCAGCAGTAACCGGGTATATTCACCCCTCCACTTT. As protein: CASSNRVYSPLHF. V gene TRBV27 combines with J gene TRBJ1-6; D ambiguous. V was pared by 5 bases and J by 8 bases, with 10 bases between. This CDR3 spans 13 amino acids. The germline V gene has CDR1 MNHEY and CDR2 SMNVEV (reference sequence).

The chain combines TRBV20-1 with TRBJ2-3; TRBD2 matches at 7 bases. Germline assignment: CDR1 DFQATT and CDR2 SNEGSKA (reference sequence). This CDR3 region has 13 residues. Trimming at V came to 7 bases and at J to 3 bases, leaving 7 bases not matched to a gene. The CDR3 region has the DNA TGCAGTGTAAGAAGCGGGGCAACAGATACGCAGTATTTT. Translation: CSVRSGATDTQYF.

The chain combines TRBV5-6 with TRBJ1-4, with 8 bases fitting TRBD1. Germline V CDR1 and CDR2: SGHDT, YYEEEE. V lost 3 bases and J lost 6; bases outside the gene matches: 7. This CDR3 region has 15 residues. Written as DNA, the CDR3 is TGTGCCAGCAGCTGGACCCAGGGGGCGGATGAAAAACTGTTTTTT. Encoded protein: CASSWTQGADEKLFF. Combining the CDR3 with reference TRBV5-6 and TRBJ1-4 gives the whole variable domain DAGVTQSPTHLIKTRGQQVTLRCSPKSGHDTVSWYQQALGQGPQFIFQYYEEEERQRGNFPDRFSGHQFPNYSSELNVNALLLGDSALYLCASSWTQGADEKLFFGSGTQLSVL.

This rearrangement joins TRBV27 to TRBJ1-2; weak D call: TRBD1 (5 bases). Germline V gives CDR1 MNHEY, CDR2 SMNVEV (reference sequence). Trimming stripped 9 bases from V and 7 bases from J, with 18 bases between. There are 13 residues in the CDR3. This CDR3 is CASTYRWGGGYTF. The CDR3 bases are TGTGCCAGTACCTACAGGTGGGGTGGTGGCTACACCTTC.